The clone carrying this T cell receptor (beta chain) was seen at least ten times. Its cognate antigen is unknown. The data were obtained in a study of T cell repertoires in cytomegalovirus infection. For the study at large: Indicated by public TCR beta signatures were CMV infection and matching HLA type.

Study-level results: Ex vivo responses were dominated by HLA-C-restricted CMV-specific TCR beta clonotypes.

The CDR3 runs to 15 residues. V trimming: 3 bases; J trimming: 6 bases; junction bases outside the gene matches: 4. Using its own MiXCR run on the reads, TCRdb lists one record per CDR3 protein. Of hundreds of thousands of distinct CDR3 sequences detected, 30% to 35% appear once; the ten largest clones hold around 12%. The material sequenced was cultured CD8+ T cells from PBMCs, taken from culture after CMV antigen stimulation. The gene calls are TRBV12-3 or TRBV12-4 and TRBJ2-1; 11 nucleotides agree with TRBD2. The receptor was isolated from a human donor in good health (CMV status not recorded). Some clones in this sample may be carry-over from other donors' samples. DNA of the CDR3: TGTGCCAGCAGTTTTAGCGGGGGGGCCATCAATGAGCAGTTCTTC. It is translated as CASSFSGGAINEQFF.